These 11 T cell receptor beta chains were sequenced from one sample in a study of T cells in tumors after PD-1 blockade. TCRdb's copy holds only in-frame clones and misses some; the assay was immunoSEQ multiplex PCR. The data hold under 50,000 clones, with under 85% observed a single time. Sample: PBMCs, taken before anti-PD-1 therapy. The source of these receptors is a human donor with advanced basal cell or squamous cell carcinoma (not recorded which).

The rearrangement links TRBV28 to TRBJ1-1; 7 bases are a match to TRBD1. J was trimmed by 2 bases and V by 8 bases; bases with no gene match: 8. Germline CDR1 MDHEN, CDR2 SYDVKM. The CDR3 runs to 14 residues. The CDR3 reads CASLVRQGNTEAFF. CDR3 nucleotides: TGTGCCAGCTTGGTACGACAGGGAAACACTGAAGCTTTCTTT. The full variable domain, its missing parts supplied by reference TRBV28 and TRBJ1-1, is DVKVTQSSRYLVKRTGEKVFLECVQDMDHENMFWYRQDPGLGLRLIYFSYDVKMKEKGDIPEGYSVSREKKERFSLILESASTNQTSMYLCASLVRQGNTEAFFGQGTRLTVV.

The J gene is TRBJ2-7, the V gene TRBV6-5; tentatively, D is TRBD2 (5 bases). Trimming pared 5 bases from V and 6 bases from J, leaving 11 bases between. The germline CDR1 and CDR2 sequences are MNHEY and SVGAGI. The CDR3 length is 12 residues. The CDR3: CASSHRDSEQYF. CDR3 bases: TGTGCCAGCAGTCATCGGGATTCCGAGCAGTACTTC.

The genes are TRBV2 and TRBJ2-3; 8 positions agree with TRBD2. CDR3 length: 15 residues. The germline V gene has CDR1 SNHLY and CDR2 FYNNEI. With 7 bases clipped from V and 0 bases from J, the junction kept 6 bases outside the gene matches. DNA for the CDR3: TGTGCCAGCATCATAGCGGGGTCTAGCACAGATACGCAGTATTTT. It is translated as CASIIAGSSTDTQYF.

This clone was counted once. The chain uses TRBV6-5 and TRBJ1-5, with TRBD1 matching over 8 bases. With V trimmed by 7 bases and J by 2 bases, 7 bases remained unmatched. The CDR3 extends over 15 amino acids. Germline CDR1 MNHEY, CDR2 SVGAGI. In nucleotides, the CDR3 is TGTGCCAGCATGGACAGGGTGAACGGCAATCAGCCCCAGCATTTT. Its protein product is CASMDRVNGNQPQHF.

The gene calls are TRBV7-3 and TRBJ1-2; D gene uncertain. This CDR3 comprises 16 residues. Germline assignment: CDR1 SGHTA and CDR2 FQGTGA. Trimming shortened V by 0 bases and J by 1 base, and 12 bases separated the two germline ends. The CDR3 nucleotides read TGTGCCAGCAGCTTAACTTCCGCCGGGAGTAACTATGGCTACACCTTC. Protein product: CASSLTSAGSNYGYTF.

This clone was counted at least ten times. The V and J genes are TRBV9 and TRBJ2-1, with D tentatively TRBD2 (6 bases). Trimming stripped 0 bases from V and 8 bases from J, with 12 bases between. There are 14 residues in the CDR3. The germline CDR1 and CDR2 sequences are SGDLS and YYNGEE. DNA for the CDR3: TGTGCCAGCAGCGTAGGGTTACTAGCTCATGAGCAGTTCTTC. This sequence encodes CASSVGLLAHEQFF.

The V gene is TRBV9, the J gene TRBJ2-1; TRBD1 aligns across 8 bases. Germline V gives CDR1 SGDLS, CDR2 YYNGEE. Germline trimming cut 3 bases from V and 9 bases from J; bases unmatched to any gene: 8. This CDR3 comprises 14 residues. CDR3 sequence: CASSAGGRESEQFF. CDR3 sequence (DNA): TGTGCCAGCAGCGCAGGGGGCAGGGAAAGTGAGCAGTTCTTC.

The chain has TRBV29-1 and TRBJ2-5; D may correspond to TRBD1 or TRBD2 (6 bases each). Germline lookup yields CDR1 SQVTM and CDR2 ANQGSEA. The CDR3 contains 13 residues. Trimming cost V 7 bases and J 5 bases, with 17 bases left between them. The CDR3 DNA is TGCAGCGCCCGGGACACGGGAGCGGAGACCCAGTACTTC. As protein: CSARDTGAETQYF.

This clone was picked up a small number of times. This rearrangement joins TRBV5-1 to TRBJ2-7; 12 positions agree with TRBD2. CDR3 length equals 14 residues. Looked up from germline, CDR1 is SGHRS and CDR2 is YFSETQ. Trimming cost V 1 base and J 6 bases; bases outside gene matches: 2. The CDR3 nucleotides read TGCGCCAGCAGCTTGTCTAGCGGGGGGGTCGAGCAGTACTTC. Translated: CASSLSSGGVEQYF.

This chain's CDR3 is CASRATNEKLFF. The DNA of the CDR3 is TGCGCCAGCAGGGCCACTAATGAAAAACTGTTTTTT. The chain carries TRBV5-1 and TRBJ1-4; D gene unclear. Germline V gives CDR1 SGHRS, CDR2 YFSETQ. Trimming pared 5 bases from V and 2 bases from J, leaving 4 bases between. The CDR3 runs to 12 residues.

This chain uses TRBV25-1 with TRBJ2-1, with TRBD1 identical over 7 bases. The ends lost 4 bases at V and 4 bases at J; junction bases unmatched: 7. The germline V gene encodes CDR1 MGHDK and CDR2 SYGVNS. The CDR3 is made up of 15 amino acids. The CDR3: CASSADRDRYNEQFF. The CDR3 DNA sequence: TGTGCCAGCAGTGCCGACAGGGACCGATACAATGAGCAGTTCTTC.